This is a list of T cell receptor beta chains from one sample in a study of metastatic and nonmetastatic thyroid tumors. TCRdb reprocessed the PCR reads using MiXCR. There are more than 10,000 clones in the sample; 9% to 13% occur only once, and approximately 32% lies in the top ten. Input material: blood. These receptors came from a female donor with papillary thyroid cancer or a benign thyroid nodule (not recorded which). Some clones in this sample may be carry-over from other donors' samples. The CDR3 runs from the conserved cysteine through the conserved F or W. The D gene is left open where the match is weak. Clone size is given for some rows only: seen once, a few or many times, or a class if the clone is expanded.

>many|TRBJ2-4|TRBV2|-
CASSEALGERNIQYF
TGTGCCAGCAGTGAAGCGCTCGGAGAGAGGAACATTCAGTACTTC
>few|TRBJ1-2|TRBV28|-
CASRSLQKYYGYTF
TGTGCCAGCAGATCCCTACAGAAATACTATGGCTACACCTTC
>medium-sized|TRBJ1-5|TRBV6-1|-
CASSSLVSDQPQHF
TGTGCCAGCAGTTCCTTGGTCTCGGATCAGCCCCAGCATTTT
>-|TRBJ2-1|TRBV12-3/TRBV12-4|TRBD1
CASFDRVTYNEQFF
TGTGCCAGCTTTGACAGGGTCACCTACAATGAGCAGTTCTTC
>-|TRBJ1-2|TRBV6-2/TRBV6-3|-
CASSPQGRGNYGYTF
TGTGCCAGCAGTCCCCAGGGCCGCGGGAACTATGGCTACACCTTC
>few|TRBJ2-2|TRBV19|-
CATTPDYNTGELFF
TGTGCCACCACCCCGGACTATAACACCGGGGAGCTGTTTTTT
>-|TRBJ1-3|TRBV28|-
CASSFGISGNTIYF
TGTGCCAGCAGCTTCGGCATCTCTGGAAACACCATATATTTT
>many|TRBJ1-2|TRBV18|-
CASSPPAGNNGYTF
TGTGCCAGCTCACCACCCGCAGGGAATAATGGCTACACCTTC
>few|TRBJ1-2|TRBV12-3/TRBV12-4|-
CASSPQDYGYTF
TGTGCCAGCAGTCCCCAAGACTATGGCTACACCTTC
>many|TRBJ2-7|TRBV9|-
CASSVGSAPYEQYF
TGTGCCAGCAGCGTAGGGTCAGCACCCTACGAGCAGTACTTC
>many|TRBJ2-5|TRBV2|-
CASSLTDQETQYF
TGTGCCAGCAGTTTGACAGACCAAGAGACCCAGTACTTC
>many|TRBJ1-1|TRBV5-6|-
CASTISGGRAFF
TGTGCCAGCACTATTAGTGGGGGAAGGGCTTTCTTT
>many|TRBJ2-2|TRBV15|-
CATSRDWAGELFF
TGTGCCACCAGCAGAGATTGGGCTGGGGAGCTGTTTTTT